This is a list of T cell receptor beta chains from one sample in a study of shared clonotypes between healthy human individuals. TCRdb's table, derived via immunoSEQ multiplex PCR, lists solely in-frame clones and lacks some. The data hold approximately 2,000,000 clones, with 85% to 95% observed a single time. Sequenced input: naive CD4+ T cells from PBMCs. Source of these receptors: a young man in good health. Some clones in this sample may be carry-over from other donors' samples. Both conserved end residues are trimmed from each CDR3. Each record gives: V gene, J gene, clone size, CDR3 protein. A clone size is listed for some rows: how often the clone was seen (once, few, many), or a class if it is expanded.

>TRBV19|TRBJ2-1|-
ASSLEDSYNEQF
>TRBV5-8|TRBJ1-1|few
ASSKRALNTEAF
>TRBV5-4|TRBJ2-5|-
ASSLRGSGSIETQY
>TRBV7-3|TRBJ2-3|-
ASSWGLHPRTDTQY
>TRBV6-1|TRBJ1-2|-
ASTKGRGYGYT
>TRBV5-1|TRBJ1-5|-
ASSPGDRDHQPQH
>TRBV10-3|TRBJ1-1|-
AISESRGDTEAF
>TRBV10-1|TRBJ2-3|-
ASRADLAGTFTDTQY
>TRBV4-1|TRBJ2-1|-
ASSQEGLAGVPSYNEQF
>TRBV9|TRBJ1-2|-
ASSVGENTYYGYT
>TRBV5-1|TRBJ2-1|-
ASSLFVSGRSSYNEQF
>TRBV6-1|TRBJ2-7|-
ASRVPGDEQY
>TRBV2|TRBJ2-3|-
ASSKTSGRTDTQY
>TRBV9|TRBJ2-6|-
ASSVGVVQGGANVLT
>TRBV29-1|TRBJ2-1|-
SVDRTGVDNEQF
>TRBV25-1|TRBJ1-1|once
ASSDSPRGDISEAF
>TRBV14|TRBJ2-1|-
ASSLLPPIMGDGDYNEQF
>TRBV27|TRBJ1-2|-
ASSFEGARGYT
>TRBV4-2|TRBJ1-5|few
ASSQVAGGGNQPQH
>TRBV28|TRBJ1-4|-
ASSVQGTTNEKLF
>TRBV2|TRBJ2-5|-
ASTGRPAETQY
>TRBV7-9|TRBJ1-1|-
ASSFRADGTEAF
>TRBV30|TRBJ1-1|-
AYTIGVGNTEAF
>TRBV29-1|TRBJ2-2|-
SVLLAGGPYGGELF
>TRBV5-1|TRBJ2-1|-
ASSFLPGTSGSHSYNEQF
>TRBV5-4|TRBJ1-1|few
ASSLGGFYMNTEAF
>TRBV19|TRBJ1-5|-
ASSTLLAAYSNQPQH
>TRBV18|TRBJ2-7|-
ASSLPGQGFHEQY
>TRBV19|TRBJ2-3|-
ASSIDRIAGADTQY
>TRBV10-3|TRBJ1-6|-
AISEGNSPLH
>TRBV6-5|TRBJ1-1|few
ASAKGAEAF
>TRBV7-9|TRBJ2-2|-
ASSLRSGAGALTGELF
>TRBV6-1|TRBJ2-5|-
ASSEVVFFSGSETQY
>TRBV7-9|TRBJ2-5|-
ASSSITGGSWQETQY
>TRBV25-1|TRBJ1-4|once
ASSSHTGDRGDEKLF
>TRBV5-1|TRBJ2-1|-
ASSLVLAGGHNEQF
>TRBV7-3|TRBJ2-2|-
ASSVGDPGELF